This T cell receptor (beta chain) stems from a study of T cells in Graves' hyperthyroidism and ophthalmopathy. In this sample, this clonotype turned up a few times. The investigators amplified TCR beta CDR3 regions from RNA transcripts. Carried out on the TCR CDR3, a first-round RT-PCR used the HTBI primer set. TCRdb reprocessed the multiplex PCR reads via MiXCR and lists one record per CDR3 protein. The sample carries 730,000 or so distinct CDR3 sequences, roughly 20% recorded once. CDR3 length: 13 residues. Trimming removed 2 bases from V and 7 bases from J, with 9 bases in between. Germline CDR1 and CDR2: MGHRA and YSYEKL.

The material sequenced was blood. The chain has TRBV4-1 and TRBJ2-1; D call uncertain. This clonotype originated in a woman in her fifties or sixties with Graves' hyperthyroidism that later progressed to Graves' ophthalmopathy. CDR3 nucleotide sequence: TGCGCCAGCAGCCAAAACCCTTTAAATGAGCAGTTCTTC. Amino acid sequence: CASSQNPLNEQFF.